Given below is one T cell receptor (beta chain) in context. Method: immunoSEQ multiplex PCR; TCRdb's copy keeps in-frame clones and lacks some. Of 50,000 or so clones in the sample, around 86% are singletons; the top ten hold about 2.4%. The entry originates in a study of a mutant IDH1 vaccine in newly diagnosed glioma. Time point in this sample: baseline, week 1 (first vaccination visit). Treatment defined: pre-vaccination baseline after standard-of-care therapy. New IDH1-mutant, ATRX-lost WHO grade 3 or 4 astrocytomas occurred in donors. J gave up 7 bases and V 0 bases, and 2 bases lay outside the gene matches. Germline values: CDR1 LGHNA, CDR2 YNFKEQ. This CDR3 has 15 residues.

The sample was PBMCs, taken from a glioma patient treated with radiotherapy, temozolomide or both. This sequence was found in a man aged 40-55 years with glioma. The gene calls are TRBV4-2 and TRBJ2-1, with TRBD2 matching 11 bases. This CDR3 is CASSQELAGENEQFF. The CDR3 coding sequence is TGTGCCAGCAGCCAAGAACTAGCGGGAGAAAATGAGCAGTTCTTC.